This T cell receptor (beta chain) was identified during a study of OX40 agonist ivuxolimab in advanced cancers. Study-level points and caveats: At 0.1 to 3.0 mg/kg, CD4+ and CD8+ blood T cells expanded clonally by week 6.

Produced via immunoSEQ multiplex PCR; TCRdb's table is partial and in-frame only. Of more than 50,000 clones listed, approximately 83% are singletons. On this clone itself: Its antigen is as yet unknown.

The germline CDR1 and CDR2 sequences are SNHLY and FYNNEI. V dropped 5 bases and J dropped 4 bases, with 4 bases sitting between them. This CDR3 has 11 amino acids. The source material was CD4+ or CD8+ T cells sorted from blood, sampled in a trial of the OX40 agonist ivuxolimab. This receptor was identified in an adult with an advanced solid tumor such as melanoma, head and neck, liver or kidney cancer. This sequence joins TRBV2 and TRBJ2-3; D not resolved. The CDR3: CASSQADTQYF. The CDR3 DNA sequence: TGTGCCAGCAGTCAGGCAGATACGCAGTATTTT.